Detailed here is one T cell receptor beta chain. This clonotype was counted at least ten times. Its antigen is not yet known. Base-call qualities are not available, and no considerably larger clone is one nucleotide away. The sample originates from a study of human T cells and chemical hapten exposure (dated by TCRdb to about 2021). Turning to the overall study: For sensitization, 2% DPC in acetone was applied to a 2 cm by 2 cm area of upper inner arm skin. Throughout the study period of around 25 weeks, patients also received therapeutic DPC doses to the scalp every week. Patch testing on the upper back used Finn chambers containing 0.01% DPC, with scoring done after 6 days according to International Contact Dermatitis Research Group standards. The patient cohort, mostly female, included alopecia areata with under or over 50% scalp involvement, alopecia totalis and alopecia universalis. Libraries were pooled for sequencing, and per-sample TCR yields varied mainly because of small differences in library volumes within the pool. This study followed changes in the peripheral blood TCR repertoire in vivo during primary and secondary sensitization of alopecia patients to the hapten diphenylcyclopropenone (DPC). Patient blood was sampled pre-sensitization (week 0) and at 2, 6 and about 24 weeks after DPC sensitization. Some 29 alopecia patients gave blood for TCR sequencing at one to four time points (pre-sensitization, 2, 6 and 24 weeks). The study at large found these results: Alopecia, a presumed autoimmune disease, was present in all patients, so the immune response of the patients might differ from that of healthy individuals. After repeated subsampling, changes were observed in the strength of the expansion versus patch-test correlation and in the threshold at which the correlation became significant. Patch test score correlated positively with the number of PT1 expanded TCRs, reaching significance at thresholds 8, 16 and 32 but not at 4. Compared with pre-sensitization or healthy control sets, expanded TCRs formed significantly more large CDR3 similarity clusters, which is consistent with antigen-driven responses. No change with DPC sensitization was found in the number of TCRs above 1 in 1000 frequency, and no evidence of global repertoire structure alterations was found.

Library prep was done by RACE. The reads were generated on a NextSeq 500. During library preparation, unique molecular identifiers were attached to individual cDNA molecules so that TCRs could be counted in a quantitative, reproducible way. Each blood RNA sample was used to sequence both TCR alpha and TCR beta chains. The study's own analysis went as follows. Samples had a median of roughly 87,000 TCRs, with a range from roughly 20,000 to 690,600. The Decombinator software suite was used to annotate the V, J and CDR3 of the TCR reads. To make PS versus PT1 abundance plots, every sample was subsampled to the same number of TCRs (28,000). Expanded TCRs were defined as absent before sensitization and observed at least eight times at the 2-week time point. TCRdb's own reprocessing of the public reads used fastp at Q25 and MiXCR and kept productive beta chains. Each entry merges the rows of one CDR3 protein and shows their most common DNA and genes. Clone size and V and J calls follow TCRdb, not the original study. The sample table contains tens of thousands of distinct CDR3 sequences; only one count was recorded for about 10% of them. About 4.2% of the sample is held by the ten biggest clonotypes.

The meaning of the sample's time point label: patch test 1, 2 weeks after DPC sensitization. Interpreted using the paper, the treatment or condition label stands for: therapeutic diphenylcyclopropenone sensitization with weekly scalp DPC. At every patch-test visit, the blood draw took place before the patch test was put on. Eligible patients were aged 18 to 70, diagnosed with alopecia, deemed suitable for DPC therapy, and excluded if pregnant. Total RNA was extracted from unfractionated whole blood that had been collected in Tempus Blood RNA tubes. Trimming removed 1 base from V and 5 bases from J, leaving 18 bases between the germline ends. The CDR3, cysteine through phenylalanine, is 16 amino acids long. Kept here is only the CDR3 DNA, which spans 48 bases and is read in frame from base 1. CDR1 SGHRS and CDR2 YFSETQ are derived from the germline V gene.

The rearrangement joined TRBV5-1 to TRBJ1-1, with TRBD1 tentatively as D gene (6 bases match). Material: whole blood, obtained in connection with sensitization to the hapten diphenylcyclopropenone (DPC). This TCR was recovered from a woman in her forties or fifties with alopecia areata. Some clones in this sample may be carry-over from other donors' samples. The CDR3 reads CASSLSIGGGATEAFF. The nucleotide sequence is given as TGCGCCAGCAGCTTGTCTATCGGTGGGGGCGCGACTGAAGCTTTCTTT.